One and the same sample provided the 23 T cell receptor beta chains below, sequenced in a study of beta chain features in type 1 diabetes (dated 2018 in TCRdb). Library prep was done by the immunoSEQ multiplex PCR assay. The High Capacity cDNA Reverse Transcription Kit was used to reverse transcribe all of the isolated RNA, meaning that expressed TCRB transcripts were what got sequenced. What TCRdb holds here is the immuneACCESS table cut down to in-frame rearrangements. Part of the clones is not present; checked against another copy, under half of the missing clones reflect an unresolved V gene, and the others are unexplained. This sample holds hundreds of thousands of clones; about an eighth were observed only once. The ten most abundant clones make up 0.046% of the sample. Sequenced sample: naive CD4+ T cells from blood. The cell subset or site label on this specimen signifies: true naive CD4+ T cells. The receptors were gathered from a young woman in good health.

This clone was counted between two and nine times. The V and J genes are TRBV29-1 and TRBJ1-2; D call uncertain. V gave up 6 bases and J gave up 13 bases, with 24 bases separating them. Germline V gene lookup returns CDR1 SQVTM and CDR2 ANQGSEA. This CDR3 comprises 13 residues. The CDR3 is CSVQKDPAEAGTF. CDR3 DNA: TGCAGCGTACAAAAGGACCCGGCGGAAGCAGGCACCTTC.

The rearrangement joins TRBV5-1 to TRBJ2-5, with D tentatively TRBD1 (6 bases). CDR3 length: 15 amino acids. Looked up from germline, CDR1 is SGHRS and CDR2 is YFSETQ. Trimming removed 0 bases at V and 4 bases at J, with 13 bases between. The CDR3 here is CASSLAPGEGETQYF. The CDR3, as DNA: TGCGCCAGCAGCTTGGCCCCAGGGGAAGGAGAGACCCAGTACTTC. Complete variable domain (other parts from reference TRBV5-1 and TRBJ2-5): KAGVTQTPRYLIKTRGQQVTLSCSPISGHRSVSWYQQTPGQGLQFLFEYFSETQRNKGNFPGRFSGRQFSNSRSEMNVSTLELGDSALYLCASSLAPGEGETQYFGPGTRLLVL.

This rearrangement joins TRBV9 to TRBJ2-5; 10 bases are shared with TRBD2. Germline V CDR1 and CDR2: SGDLS, YYNGEE. The length of the CDR3 is 15 residues. V dropped 0 bases and J dropped 2; count of bases not matched to a gene: 1. CDR3 amino acids: CASSVVSGGQETQYF. DNA of the CDR3: TGTGCCAGCAGCGTAGTTAGCGGGGGGCAAGAGACCCAGTACTTC.

The chain is built from TRBV6-5 and TRBJ2-7; weak D call: TRBD1 (6 bases). Germline CDR1 is MNHEY and CDR2 is SVGAGI. The V end was cut by 5 bases, the J end by 1 base, with 9 bases between. The CDR3 contains 13 residues. The CDR3 nucleotides read TGTGCCAGCAGTGGACAGCGATCCTACGAGCAGTACGTC. Translation: CASSGQRSYEQYV.

This chain joins TRBV5-4 and TRBJ2-3; no clear D. Germline assignment: CDR1 SGHNT and CDR2 YYREEE (reference sequence). V gave up 6 bases and J gave up 4 bases, with 9 bases separating them. This CDR3 comprises 12 residues. This CDR3 reads CASTDNSDTQYF. DNA for the CDR3: TGTGCCAGCACCGATAACTCAGATACGCAGTATTTT.

The genes are TRBV10-3 and TRBJ2-1, with 14 bases fitting TRBD2. This CDR3 is 17 amino acids long. V lost 3 bases, J lost 7 bases, and 8 bases stayed unmatched. Germline lookup yields CDR1 ENHRY and CDR2 SYGVKD. This chain's CDR3 is CAISDPGLAGVGNEQFF. DNA for the CDR3: TGTGCCATCAGTGATCCGGGACTAGCGGGAGTTGGGAATGAGCAGTTCTTC.

The chain has TRBV4-2 and TRBJ2-3; 13 nucleotides agree with TRBD2. Per germline, CDR1 LGHNA and CDR2 YNFKEQ. CDR3 size: 16 residues. The V and J ends lost 4 bases and 4 bases, in that order; junction bases with no gene match: 5. CDR3 in DNA: TGTGCCAGCAGCCGGAAGGGACTAGCGGGGTCAGATACGCAGTATTTT. It translates to CASSRKGLAGSDTQYF.

The chain has TRBV6-6 and TRBJ2-2, with D maybe TRBD2 (6 bases). CDR1 and CDR2 from the germline V gene are MNHNY and SVGAGI (reference sequence). Trimming stripped 8 bases from V and 7 bases from J, with 14 bases between. The CDR3 sequence is 13 residues long. CDR3 residues: CASVASVGGELFF. Written as DNA, the CDR3 is TGTGCCAGCGTGGCTAGCGTCGGCGGGGAGCTGTTTTTT.

The rearrangement joins TRBV10-3 to TRBJ2-5, with 12 positions matching TRBD2. CDR3 length: 15 residues. From germline, CDR1 is ENHRY and CDR2 SYGVKD. The J segment lost 2 bases and the V segment lost 5 bases, leaving 3 bases of the junction unmatched. The CDR3: CAISQTSGSQETQYF. The DNA for the CDR3 is TGTGCCATCAGTCAGACTAGCGGGAGTCAAGAGACCCAGTACTTC.

This clone was detected only a few times. The J gene is TRBJ2-1, the V gene TRBV30; TRBD2 is a possible D gene (6 bases). The CDR3 loop spans 16 amino acids. Germline loops: CDR1 GTSNPN, CDR2 SVGIG (reference sequence). V lost 2 bases and J 7 bases, leaving 21 bases between the germline ends. As DNA, the CDR3 is TGTGCCTGGAGTAGCCGAGAAGGGAGGTTATGGAATGAGCAGTTCTTC. Amino acids: CAWSSREGRLWNEQFF.

This clone has just a few counts. The genes are TRBV30 and TRBJ2-7, with 7 bases lining up with TRBD1. Germline V gives CDR1 GTSNPN, CDR2 SVGIG (reference sequence). Losses at the gene ends were 2 bases for V and 9 bases for J; bases not matched to a gene: 10. The CDR3 is made up of 13 amino acids. The CDR3 sequence: CAWSKTGAVVQYF. In nucleotides, the CDR3 is TGTGCCTGGAGTAAAACAGGGGCTGTTGTGCAGTACTTC.

This clone was seen only a few times. The chain joins TRBV2 to TRBJ1-1; D is unclear. V shed 8 bases and J shed 4 bases, with 14 bases lying between them. Germline-derived CDR1 and CDR2 are SNHLY and FYNNEI. This CDR3 is built from 13 residues. CDR3: CASGSGLGTEAFF. The CDR3, as DNA: TGTGCCAGCGGGTCGGGTCTGGGCACTGAAGCTTTCTTT.

The J gene is TRBJ1-1, the V gene TRBV7-9, with D possibly TRBD1 on 5 matching bases. V was shortened by 10 bases and J by 5 bases, with 11 bases between the two germline ends. Looked up from germline, CDR1 is SEHNR and CDR2 is FQNEAQ (reference sequence). The CDR3 covers 11 residues. The CDR3: CAIMRQTEAFF. CDR3 DNA: TGTGCCATCATGAGACAGACTGAAGCTTTCTTT.

There are a few counts of this clone. V gene TRBV18 combines with J gene TRBJ2-3; D uncertain. The ends were cut back, 6 bases at V and 1 base at J, with 2 bases in the middle. The CDR3 is 11 residues long. Per germline, CDR1 KGHSH and CDR2 LQKENI. The CDR3 protein is CASSRTDTQYF. The CDR3 bases are TGTGCCAGCTCCCGCACAGATACGCAGTATTTT.

This clone was seen only a few times. The V gene is TRBV30, the J gene TRBJ2-6, with D unresolved. The CDR3 totals 15 residues. From germline, CDR1 is GTSNPN and CDR2 SVGIG (reference sequence). Trimming removed 0 bases from V and 2 bases from J, with 8 bases in between. The CDR3 DNA reads as TGTGCCTGGAGTGTAGGTAGGACTGGGGCCAACGTCCTGACTTTC. It specifies CAWSVGRTGANVLTF.

The V call is TRBV11-3, the J call TRBJ1-2; D is perhaps TRBD1 (5 bases). Germline V gene sequence: CDR1 SGHNT, CDR2 YENEEA. Trimming left V 2 bases short and J 4 bases short, with 23 bases between. CDR3 length: 18 amino acids. The CDR3 DNA reads TGTGCCAGCAGCTTAAGTCGTGTTAACCAGGGATCTCGCTATGGCTACACCTTC. Its translation is CASSLSRVNQGSRYGYTF.

This clone has just a few counts. CDR3 in DNA: TGTGCCAGCAGCTTATCTCTTGGGGAGACCCAGTACTTC. Its translation: CASSLSLGETQYF. The gene calls are TRBV7-2 and TRBJ2-5, with D unclear. Trimming cost V 2 bases and J 5 bases, with 9 bases left between them. Germline CDR1 and CDR2: SGHTA and FQGNSA. This CDR3 contains 13 residues.

This clone was observed a handful of times. CDR3 DNA: TGTGCCAGCAGCTTAGATGGACTAGCCGAAGAGACCCAGTACTTC. This translates into CASSLDGLAEETQYF. The V and J genes are TRBV11-2 and TRBJ2-5; 8 positions agree with TRBD2. CDR1 and CDR2 (germline): SGHAT, FQNNGV. This CDR3 is 15 amino acids long. Germline trimming cut 0 bases from V and 3 bases from J; bases unmatched to any gene: 3.

This clone has only a few counts. The rearrangement links TRBV29-1 to TRBJ2-3; D is undetermined. CDR1 and CDR2 from the germline V gene are SQVTM and ANQGSEA. There are 14 residues in the CDR3. V was shortened by 7 bases and J by 0 bases, with 14 bases between the two germline ends. DNA for the CDR3: TGCAGCGCCTGTCTCTCCTATAGCACAGATACGCAGTATTTT. Amino acid sequence: CSACLSYSTDTQYF.

The rearrangement links TRBV5-1 to TRBJ2-7; 7 nucleotides agree with TRBD1. This CDR3 is 14 amino acids long. V shed 4 bases and J 5 bases; nucleotides not matched to a gene: 9. The germline V gene has CDR1 SGHRS and CDR2 YFSETQ. The CDR3 nucleotides are TGCGCCAGCAGCAGAGACGAGGGGGCCCACGAGCAGTACTTC. This translates into CASSRDEGAHEQYF.

The chain recombines TRBV5-4 with TRBJ2-5; D remains ambiguous. This CDR3 is built from 14 residues. CDR1 and CDR2 (germline): SGHNT, YYREEE (reference sequence). Trimming pared 3 bases from V and 5 bases from J, leaving 14 bases between. This CDR3 is CASSSRAMEETQYF. The CDR3 DNA sequence: TGTGCCAGCAGCTCCCGGGCCATGGAGGAGACCCAGTACTTC.

Only a few counts were recorded for this clone. This chain links TRBV7-6 with TRBJ2-5; 8 bases are shared with TRBD1. J lost 5 bases, V lost 6 bases, and 5 bases had no gene match. Germline CDR1 is SGHVS and CDR2 is FNYEAQ. The CDR3 spans 13 residues. The CDR3 nucleotides read TGTGCCAGCAGTCGCCGGGACAGGGAGACCCAGTACTTC. Its translation is CASSRRDRETQYF.

The J gene is TRBJ2-7, the V gene TRBV25-1, with D possibly called TRBD1 or TRBD2 (6 bases each). The CDR3 is 17 residues long. Germline CDR1 is MGHDK and CDR2 is SYGVNS. V was shortened by 4 bases and J by 1 base, with 20 bases between the two germline ends. The CDR3 nucleotides are TGTGCCAGCAGTGTATTAGGGGGAGGACCGCTGTCCTACGAGCAGTACTTC. Translated: CASSVLGGGPLSYEQYF.